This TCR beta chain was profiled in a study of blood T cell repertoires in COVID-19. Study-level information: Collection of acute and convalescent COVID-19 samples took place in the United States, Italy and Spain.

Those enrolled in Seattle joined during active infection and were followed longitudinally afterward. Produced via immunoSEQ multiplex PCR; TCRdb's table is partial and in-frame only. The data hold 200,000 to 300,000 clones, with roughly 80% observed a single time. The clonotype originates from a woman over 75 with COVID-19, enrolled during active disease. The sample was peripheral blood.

The CDR3 reads CASSATGQDNSPLHF. The CDR3 DNA sequence: TGTGCCAGCAGCGCGACGGGACAGGATAATTCACCCCTCCACTTT. The chain combines TRBV7-2 with TRBJ1-6, with 8 nucleotides matching TRBD1. The CDR3 has 15 residues. The V gene's germline CDR1 is SGHTA and CDR2 FQGNSA. After removal of 5 bases from V and 5 bases from J, the junction contained 5 bases not matched to a gene.